Listed below are T cell receptor beta chains from one sample, sequenced in a study of breast tumors, draining lymph nodes, adjacent tissues. In TCRdb, the multiplex PCR reads were re-called with MiXCR into one record per CDR3 protein. Seen here are about 200,000 distinct CDR3 sequences, around a third observed once, and the top ten hold 4% to 4.5%. Input material: axillary lymph node tissue. Receptor source: a female donor with breast cancer. Some clones in this sample may be carry-over from other donors' samples. The CDR3 runs from the conserved cysteine through the conserved F or W. Each record gives: clone size, D gene, J gene, V gene, CDR3 protein, CDR3 DNA. A D gene is named only where the DNA matches it firmly. Where a row states a size, it is once, few, many or the class of an expanded clone; other rows omit it.

many	.	TRBJ1-6	TRBV12-3/TRBV12-4	CASSLGGNSPLHF	TGTGCCAGCAGTTTAGGAGGAAATTCACCCCTCCACTTT
.	TRBD1	TRBJ1-5	TRBV6-6	CASSQQGDQPQHF	TGTGCCAGCAGTCAACAGGGGGATCAGCCCCAGCATTTT
many	.	TRBJ1-6	TRBV20-1	CSAYKDSMNSPLHF	TGCAGTGCTTACAAAGACAGTATGAATTCACCCCTCCACTTT
many	TRBD2	TRBJ2-1	TRBV20-1	CSARDRTRPTSGRSNEQFF	TGCAGTGCTAGAGATCGGACCCGGCCTACTAGCGGGAGAAGCAATGAGCAGTTCTTC
.	.	TRBJ1-5	TRBV7-6	CASSPRGSGSNEPQHF	TGTGCCAGCAGCCCTCGGGGTAGCGGGAGCAATGAGCCCCAGCATTTT
many	TRBD2	TRBJ2-3	TRBV24-1	CATSDQTSGGATDTQYF	TGTGCCACCAGTGATCAGACTAGCGGGGGGGCAACAGATACGCAGTATTTT
many	.	TRBJ2-3	TRBV5-4	CASSPGGAGVDTQYF	TGTGCCAGCAGCCCTGGGGGGGCAGGTGTGGATACGCAGTATTTT
many	.	TRBJ1-4	TRBV3-1	CASSRLQGEKLFF	TGTGCCAGCAGCCGACTACAGGGAGAAAAACTGTTTTTT
many	.	TRBJ2-7	TRBV10-3	CAISFGRVRTYEQYF	TGTGCCATCAGTTTCGGTCGAGTGAGGACCTACGAGCAGTACTTC
many	.	TRBJ2-7	TRBV24-1	CATSDSQGTNEQYF	TGTGCCACCAGCGATTCCCAGGGGACTAACGAGCAGTACTTC
many	.	TRBJ2-1	TRBV20-1	CSGGDTRSYNEQFF	TGCAGTGGGGGTGACACCCGATCCTACAATGAGCAGTTCTTC
.	.	TRBJ1-1	TRBV12-3/TRBV12-4	CASSFGPRTEAFF	TGTGCCAGCAGCTTCGGGCCGCGGACTGAAGCTTTCTTT
.	.	TRBJ2-6	TRBV10-2	CASKEHSGANVLTF	TGCGCCAGCAAAGAGCACTCTGGGGCCAACGTCCTGACTTTC
many	.	TRBJ2-5	TRBV6-6	CASSPDETQYF	TGTGCCAGCAGTCCGGATGAGACCCAGTACTTC
.	TRBD2	TRBJ2-2	TRBV20-1	CSASPFGLAANTGELFF	TGCAGTGCTAGTCCCTTTGGACTAGCGGCTAACACCGGGGAGCTGTTTTTT
.	TRBD1	TRBJ2-5	TRBV29-1	CSPPDRGETQYF	TGCAGCCCACCTGACAGGGGAGAGACCCAGTACTTC
many	.	TRBJ1-4	TRBV3-1	CASSSSRGFNEKLFF	TGTGCCAGCAGCTCCTCCAGGGGCTTTAATGAAAAACTGTTTTTT
many	TRBD1	TRBJ1-6	TRBV20-1	CSAREGQENSPLHF	TGCAGTGCTAGAGAGGGACAGGAAAATTCACCCCTCCACTTT
.	TRBD2	TRBJ2-1	TRBV20-1	CSARGSGGAPQLHNEQLF	TGCAGTGCCAGGGGTAGCGGGGGGGCCCCCCAACTACACAATGAGCAGCTCTTC
many	TRBD1	TRBJ1-5	TRBV20-1	CSAGFTGDSNQPQHF	TGCAGTGCTGGCTTTACAGGGGATAGCAATCAGCCCCAGCATTTT
.	TRBD1	TRBJ1-4	TRBV19	CASSMRDREKLFF	TGTGCCAGTAGTATGAGGGACAGGGAAAAACTGTTTTTT
many	.	TRBJ2-7	TRBV7-8	CASRERGGGYEQYF	TGTGCCAGCAGGGAGAGGGGGGGAGGATACGAGCAGTACTTC
.	TRBD2	TRBJ2-1	TRBV14	CASSWGSGGSYNEQFF	TGTGCCAGCAGCTGGGGGAGCGGGGGATCCTACAATGAGCAGTTCTTC
.	TRBD2	TRBJ2-3	TRBV29-1	CSVGAGGNTDTQYF	TGCAGCGTAGGAGCGGGGGGGAACACAGATACGCAGTATTTT
many	TRBD2	TRBJ2-5	TRBV20-1	CSATGLAGNQETQYF	TGCAGTGCCACCGGACTAGCGGGGAACCAAGAGACCCAGTACTTC
many	.	TRBJ1-4	TRBV7-6	CAGALEEHPGKLFF	TGTGCCGGGGCTCTTGAAGAGCACCCAGGAAAACTGTTTTTT
.	.	TRBJ2-7	TRBV7-6	CASFSGGAYEQYF	TGTGCTAGCTTTTCGGGGGGCGCCTACGAGCAGTACTTC
.	.	TRBJ2-1	TRBV27	CASSPSRAGYNEQFF	TGTGCCAGCAGCCCCTCCCGGGCGGGGTACAATGAGCAGTTCTTC
.	.	TRBJ1-1	TRBV12-3/TRBV12-4	CASSFTDYTEAFF	TGTGCCAGCAGCTTTACAGATTACACTGAAGCTTTCTTT
few	TRBD1	TRBJ1-4	TRBV20-1	CSAGQGATNEKLFF	TGCAGTGCTGGACAGGGGGCAACTAATGAAAAACTGTTTTTT